Shown below are 16 T cell receptor beta chains from a single sample sequenced in a study of cytomegalovirus exposure and HLA in healthy donors. Libraries were prepared by immunoSEQ multiplex PCR; TCRdb keeps only in-frame clonotypes and omits some of them. This table holds 160,000 or so clones, approximately 87% found once. The sequenced material came from PBMCs. The receptors shown here come from a woman aged 25 to 39 in good health and CMV-seronegative.

The rearrangement joins TRBV15 to TRBJ2-1; D remains unclear. Trimming left V 2 bases short and J 0 bases short, with 17 bases between. The CDR3 covers 18 residues. The germline V gene encodes CDR1 LNHNV and CDR2 YYDKDF (reference sequence). The CDR3 here is CATSRWRFTRSSYNEQFF. CDR3 in DNA: TGTGCCACCAGCAGATGGAGATTTACGAGGAGCTCCTACAATGAGCAGTTCTTC.

The chain couples TRBV15 to TRBJ1-6; D remains unclear. The ends were cut back, 0 bases at V and 1 base at J, with 16 bases in the middle. In germline, CDR1 is LNHNV, CDR2 YYDKDF (reference sequence). The CDR3 length is 19 residues. CDR3 amino acids: CATSRDYRGKGSYNSPLHF. CDR3 in DNA: TGTGCCACCAGCAGAGATTATAGAGGGAAAGGATCCTATAATTCACCCCTCCACTTT.

The J gene is TRBJ1-4, the V gene TRBV5-1; 8 bases align to TRBD1. Germline values: CDR1 SGHRS, CDR2 YFSETQ. CDR3 length equals 14 residues. Trimming took 3 bases from V and 5 from J; bases not matched to a gene: 3. The DNA for the CDR3 is TGCGCCAGCAGCTCGGGGACAGGAAATGAAAAACTGTTTTTT. It translates to CASSSGTGNEKLFF.

The gene calls are TRBV6-5 and TRBJ1-2; D uncertain. CDR3 length: 13 residues. CDR1 is MNHEY and CDR2 is SVGAGI in the germline V gene. V lost 5 bases, J lost 6 bases, and 13 bases lay in between. For the CDR3, the DNA is TGTGCCAGCAGTGAGAGGGTTAGCGATGGCTACACCTTC. Encoded protein: CASSERVSDGYTF.

CDR3 DNA: TGTGCCAGCAGGGGGGACAGGGGGGCCTACAATGAGCAGTTCTTC. Amino acids: CASRGDRGAYNEQFF. The rearrangement joins TRBV2 to TRBJ2-1; 11 positions match TRBD1. V lost 6 bases to trimming and J lost 2 bases; unmatched junction nucleotides: 3. Per the germline V gene, CDR1 is SNHLY and CDR2 is FYNNEI. This CDR3 is 15 amino acids long.

This chain links TRBV5-1 with TRBJ1-1; D remains ambiguous. The V end lost 2 bases, the J end lost 4 bases, and 6 bases lay between the germline ends. Germline V gene data show CDR1 as SGHRS and CDR2 as YFSETQ. The CDR3 has 12 amino acids. Here the CDR3 DNA reads TGCGCCAGCAGCTTCGGTGGCACTGAAGCTTTCTTT. Protein product: CASSFGGTEAFF.

This sequence joins TRBV2 and TRBJ2-1; 9 bases align to TRBD2. The CDR3 is made up of 15 amino acids. V lost 2 bases, J lost 5 bases, and 4 bases stayed unmatched. CDR1 is SNHLY and CDR2 is FYNNEI in the germline V gene. CDR3: CASSEWPSGDNEQFF. CDR3 in DNA: TGTGCCAGCAGTGAATGGCCTAGCGGGGACAATGAGCAGTTCTTC.

The chain links TRBV7-8 to TRBJ1-4, with D possibly matching TRBD1 (6 bases). Germline assignment: CDR1 SGHVS and CDR2 FQNEAQ. V lost 5 bases and J 7 bases, leaving 17 bases between the germline ends. This CDR3 comprises 15 residues. CDR3 region: CASSPIQGSGEKLFF. The CDR3 DNA reads TGTGCCAGCAGCCCAATACAGGGAAGTGGTGAAAAACTGTTTTTT.

This clone was seen only a few times. The CDR3, as DNA: TGTGCCAGCAGTTGGGCAGTGGGCACTGAAGCTTTCTTT. This gives the protein CASSWAVGTEAFF. This sequence joins TRBV27 and TRBJ1-1, with unresolved D. Trimming took off 4 bases at V and 4 bases at J, with 10 bases between the two ends. Germline-derived CDR1 and CDR2 are MNHEY and SMNVEV (reference sequence). This CDR3 comprises 13 residues.

This chain links TRBV4-1 with TRBJ2-3, with 12 bases identical to TRBD2. V lost 0 bases, J lost 2 bases, and 6 bases stayed unmatched. Germline CDR1 and CDR2: MGHRA and YSYEKL. The CDR3 loop spans 18 amino acids. DNA for the CDR3: TGCGCCAGCAGCCAAGATATGCGACTAGCGGGGGCCACAGATACGCAGTATTTT. Protein sequence: CASSQDMRLAGATDTQYF.

CDR3 coding DNA: TGTGCCAGACACGGGGGTCTAACCTCTTCCTACGAGCAGTACTTC. It encodes CARHGGLTSSYEQYF. The chain is built from TRBV27 and TRBJ2-7; TRBD2 is a possible D gene (6 bases). V was shortened by 9 bases and J by 1 base, with 19 bases between the two germline ends. CDR3 length: 15 residues. The germline gives CDR1 MNHEY, CDR2 SMNVEV (reference sequence).

This chain links TRBV27 with TRBJ1-5, with D possibly matching TRBD1 (5 bases). The CDR3 is 14 amino acids. Trimming cost V 1 base and J 6 bases, with 10 bases left between them. Germline-derived CDR1 and CDR2 are MNHEY and SMNVEV (reference sequence). The CDR3, as DNA: TGTGCCAGCAGTTTATTGTTCCAGGGTCAGCCCCAGCATTTT. It translates to CASSLLFQGQPQHF.

The chain combines TRBV5-4 with TRBJ2-5, with D possibly TRBD1 on 6 matching bases. The CDR3 consists of 14 residues. CDR1 is SGHNT, CDR2 YYREEE, per germline (reference sequence). The ends were cut back, 0 bases at V and 4 bases at J, with 10 bases in the middle. CDR3 nucleotide sequence: TGTGCCAGCAGCTTGGTAGGCAGGGGAGAGACCCAGTACTTC. As protein: CASSLVGRGETQYF.

The V and J genes are TRBV4-1 and TRBJ1-2; TRBD1 is a possible D gene (5 bases). CDR3 length equals 16 residues. Trimming took off 4 bases at V and 6 bases at J, with 21 bases between the two ends. Germline loops: CDR1 MGHRA, CDR2 YSYEKL. CDR3 protein: CASSRTPGGQAHGYTF. The CDR3 bases are TGCGCCAGCAGCCGGACCCCGGGAGGACAAGCTCATGGCTACACCTTC.

The rearrangement links TRBV6-5 to TRBJ1-1; 8 nucleotides line up with TRBD1. The germline CDR1 and CDR2 sequences are MNHEY and SVGAGI. CDR3 length: 14 residues. V lost 6 bases, J lost 3 bases, and 6 bases stayed unmatched. The DNA of the CDR3 is TGTGCCAGCAGGCGTCGACAGGGGTACACTGAAGCTTTCTTT. The encoded protein is CASRRRQGYTEAFF.

V and J are TRBV2 and TRBJ2-1, with 9 bases aligning to TRBD2. This CDR3 has 14 amino acids. With V trimmed by 5 bases and J by 7 bases, 6 bases remained unmatched. The germline gives CDR1 SNHLY, CDR2 FYNNEI. CDR3 bases: TGTGCCAGCAGTAGGCTAGCGGGGCTTAATGAGCAGTTCTTC. It codes for CASSRLAGLNEQFF.